The TCR beta chain under discussion was sequenced for a study of OX40 agonist ivuxolimab in advanced cancers. Measured with immunoSEQ multiplex PCR; TCRdb has only the in-frame clones, and not every one. The sample gives 80,000 to 100,000 clones, roughly 94% of which show up once; around 2.5% is in the top ten. Between the trimmed V and J ends, which lost 3 bases and 2 bases, there was a span of 12 bases. CDR1 is LNHDA, CDR2 SQIVND, per germline (reference sequence). The CDR3 covers 15 residues. The rearrangement joins TRBV19 to TRBJ2-3, with D maybe TRBD2 (6 bases). The receptor comes from an adult with an advanced solid tumor such as melanoma, head and neck, liver or kidney cancer. Here the sequenced sample was CD4+ or CD8+ T cells sorted from blood, taken in a trial of the OX40 agonist ivuxolimab. The CDR3 loop is CASSMRWGVTDTQYF. The CDR3 nucleotides read TGTGCCAGTAGTATGAGGTGGGGGGTCACAGATACGCAGTATTTT.